Following are 21 T cell receptor beta chains from one sample sequenced in a study of T cell responses to AZD1222 COVID-19 vaccine. Here immunoSEQ multiplex PCR was the method, and the copy in TCRdb shows in-frame clones only, minus some. The sample holds approximately 99,000 clones; around 84% are singletons and the top ten take under 4%. Sequencing used peripheral blood, obtained on day 0 of AZD1222 vaccination. These receptors all come from an adult in good health.

This clone has a handful of counts. The V and J genes are TRBV4-2 and TRBJ2-7; either TRBD1 or TRBD2 may supply D (7 bases each). Trimming took 0 bases from V and 2 from J, leaving 17 bases between them. Germline V CDR1 and CDR2: LGHNA, YNFKEQ. The CDR3 runs 17 residues. CDR3 in amino acids: CASSQEWRQGGAYEQYF. CDR3 nucleotide sequence: TGTGCCAGCAGCCAAGAGTGGCGGCAGGGGGGGGCCTACGAGCAGTACTTC.

The chain combines TRBV5-4 with TRBJ2-5; D is possibly TRBD1 (5 bases). CDR3 length equals 13 residues. CDR1 and CDR2 from the germline V gene are SGHNT and YYREEE (reference sequence). V lost 0 bases, J lost 2 bases, and 5 bases lay in between. DNA of the CDR3: TGTGCCAGCAGCTTGGGACAGCAAGAGACCCAGTACTTC. Encoded protein: CASSLGQQETQYF.

The chain joins TRBV28 to TRBJ1-5; D may be TRBD1 (5 bases). The CDR3 is made up of 15 amino acids. Trimming pared 7 bases from V and 0 bases from J, leaving 13 bases between. CDR1 is MDHEN, CDR2 SYDVKM, per germline. The CDR3 nucleotides read TGTGCCAGCAACATAGACAGCTTTAGCAATCAGCCCCAGCATTTT. It yields the protein CASNIDSFSNQPQHF. The full variable domain, its missing parts supplied by reference TRBV28 and TRBJ1-5, is DVKVTQSSRYLVKRTGEKVFLECVQDMDHENMFWYRQDPGLGLRLIYFSYDVKMKEKGDIPEGYSVSREKKERFSLILESASTNQTSMYLCASNIDSFSNQPQHFGDGTRLSIL.

The J gene is TRBJ2-5, the V gene TRBV19, with D possibly matching TRBD2 (6 bases). Trimming took 5 bases from V and 2 from J, leaving 12 bases between them. Germline CDR1 and CDR2: LNHDA and SQIVND (reference sequence). This CDR3 is 14 amino acids long. The CDR3 DNA follows: TGTGCCAGTAGTGCGGGACGGCTACAAGAGACCCAGTACTTC. This sequence encodes CASSAGRLQETQYF. Full variable domain (rest looked up from reference TRBV19 and TRBJ2-5): DGGITQSPKYLFRKEGQNVTLSCEQNLNHDAMYWYRQDPGQGLRLIYYSQIVNDFQKGDIAEGYSVSREKKESFPLTVTSAQKNPTAFYLCASSAGRLQETQYFGPGTRLLVL.

The chain combines TRBV4-1 with TRBJ2-5; D is unclear. Germline loops: CDR1 MGHRA, CDR2 YSYEKL. This CDR3 contains 14 residues. V was clipped by 1 base and J by 5 bases, with 11 bases between them. The CDR3 sequence: CASSQGRTRETQYF. As DNA, the CDR3 is TGCGCCAGCAGCCAAGGGCGGACCAGGGAGACCCAGTACTTC.

The rearrangement joins TRBV11-2 to TRBJ1-4; unclear D gene. Looked up from germline, CDR1 is SGHAT and CDR2 is FQNNGV. V lost 4 bases and J 0 bases, leaving 9 bases between the germline ends. CDR3 length equals 15 residues. CDR3: CASSYSTATNEKLFF. CDR3 coding DNA: TGTGCCAGCAGCTATTCAACTGCAACTAATGAAAAACTGTTTTTT.

This clone has more than one count but fewer than ten. The gene calls are TRBV3-1 (or the pseudogene TRBV3-2) and TRBJ2-3; TRBD2 matches at 10 bases. The junction had 5 bases not matched to a gene; V was cut back by 4 bases and J by 1 base. This CDR3 region has 16 residues. In germline, CDR1 is LGHDT, CDR2 YNNKEL (reference sequence). This chain's CDR3 is CASSPSGGAGTDTQYF. The CDR3 DNA reads TGTGCCAGCAGCCCGAGCGGGGGGGCCGGCACAGATACGCAGTATTTT.

The gene calls are TRBV7-9 and TRBJ2-7; D gene uncertain. This CDR3 comprises 12 residues. The germline V gene encodes CDR1 SEHNR and CDR2 FQNEAQ (reference sequence). Trimming cost V 1 base and J 3 bases, with 4 bases left between them. CDR3 DNA sequence: TGTGCCAGCAGCTTAGGGGACTACGAGCAGTACTTC. Translation gives CASSLGDYEQYF. The complete variable domain, with remaining parts taken from reference TRBV7-9 and TRBJ2-7, reads DTGVSQNPRHKITKRGQNVTFRCDPISEHNRLYWYRQTLGQGPEFLTYFQNEAQLEKSRLLSDRFSAERPKGSFSTLEIQRTEQGDSAMYLCASSLGDYEQYFGPGTRLTVT.

This clone was detected only once. V gene TRBV24-1 combines with J gene TRBJ2-7; D is tentatively TRBD1 or TRBD2 (7 bases each). The CDR3 spans 15 residues. CDR1 is KGHDR, CDR2 SFDVKD, per germline. V lost 3 bases, J lost 0 bases, and 11 bases lay in between. In DNA form, the CDR3 reads TGTGCCACCAGTGATGGGGGGGACAGCTCCTACGAGCAGTACTTC. It is translated as CATSDGGDSSYEQYF.

The V and J genes are TRBV7-2 and TRBJ1-2; a possible D gene is TRBD1 (5 bases). Germline V gene lookup returns CDR1 SGHTA and CDR2 FQGNSA. V was trimmed by 4 bases and J by 7 bases, leaving 16 bases between them. The CDR3 length is 14 residues. The CDR3: CASSSRDRASGYTF. The CDR3 DNA follows: TGTGCCAGCAGCTCCCGGGACCGCGCTTCTGGCTACACCTTC.

The chain couples TRBV7-8 to TRBJ1-4; possibly TRBD1 for D (6 bases). The CDR3 is 17 residues long. Trimming took off 5 bases at V and 7 bases at J, with 23 bases between the two ends. Germline V CDR1 and CDR2: SGHVS, FQNEAQ. Here the CDR3 DNA reads TGTGCCAGCAGCACCCAAAGTCGGGGGGCGAAAGGTGAAAAACTGTTTTTT. This translates into CASSTQSRGAKGEKLFF. The whole variable domain, remainder taken from reference TRBV7-8 and TRBJ1-4, is GAGVSQSPRYKVAKRGQDVALRCDPISGHVSLFWYQQALGQGPEFLTYFQNEAQLDKSGLPSDRFFAERPEGSVSTLKIQRTQQEDSAVYLCASSTQSRGAKGEKLFFGSGTQLSVL.

This chain links TRBV4-1 with TRBJ2-2, with D perhaps matching TRBD2 (6 bases). Trimming took off 5 bases at V and 4 bases at J, with 20 bases between the two ends. Germline-derived CDR1 and CDR2 are MGHRA and YSYEKL. CDR3 size: 17 residues. CDR3 in DNA: TGCGCCAGCAGCGACGTTGGAAGGGCCGGGGGCACCGGGGAGCTGTTTTTT. Protein: CASSDVGRAGGTGELFF.

The rearrangement uses TRBV18 and TRBJ2-1; perhaps TRBD1 as D (5 bases). The V gene lost 3 bases and the J gene lost 5 bases, with 8 bases spanning the gap. The germline V gene has CDR1 KGHSH and CDR2 LQKENI. This CDR3 is built from 13 residues. CDR3 coding DNA: TGTGCCAGCTCACCTGACAGCGACAATGAGCAGTTCTTC. Amino acids: CASSPDSDNEQFF.

The CDR3 loop reads CASSSNQGSGNTIYF. For the CDR3, the DNA is TGCGCCAGCAGCTCCAATCAGGGCTCTGGAAACACCATATATTTT. V usage is TRBV5-1 and J usage is TRBJ1-3, with D tentatively TRBD1 (5 bases). This CDR3 region has 15 residues. V was trimmed by 3 bases and J by 0 bases, leaving 10 bases between them. Germline-derived CDR1 and CDR2 are SGHRS and YFSETQ.

This rearrangement joins TRBV3-1 (or the pseudogene TRBV3-2) to TRBJ1-2; 9 bases agree with TRBD1. This CDR3 comprises 16 residues. Trimming cost V 4 bases and J 0 bases; bases outside gene matches: 6. Germline V gene sequence: CDR1 LGHDT, CDR2 YNNKEL (reference sequence). The CDR3 protein is CASSPDRGVANYGYTF. DNA of the CDR3: TGTGCCAGCAGCCCCGACAGGGGGGTGGCTAACTATGGCTACACCTTC.

This chain links TRBV19 with TRBJ2-5; D possibly corresponds to TRBD2 (6 bases). Between the trimmed V and J ends, which lost 1 base and 1 base, there was a span of 10 bases. CDR1 is LNHDA and CDR2 is SQIVND in the germline V gene (reference sequence). The CDR3 length is 15 residues. The CDR3 loop is CASSIVAGPQETQYF. The CDR3 bases are TGTGCCAGTAGTATAGTTGCGGGGCCCCAAGAGACCCAGTACTTC.

CDR3 in amino acids: CASSETGGGQPQHF. DNA for the CDR3: TGTGCCAGCAGTGAGACAGGGGGCGGTCAGCCCCAGCATTTT. The rearrangement links TRBV6-1 to TRBJ1-5; 10 positions match TRBD1. The CDR3 has 14 amino acids. Unmatched junction bases numbered 2, after V lost 3 bases and J lost 6 bases. Germline V lookup: CDR1 MNHNS, CDR2 SASEGT.

The genes are TRBV19 and TRBJ1-1; D is unclear. This CDR3 has 14 amino acids. The germline V gene has CDR1 LNHDA and CDR2 SQIVND (reference sequence). With 5 bases removed from V and 0 bases from J, the gap between germline ends came to 10 bases. CDR3 sequence (DNA): TGTGCCAGTAGTCTCCCAGCCTTGAACACTGAAGCTTTCTTT. Amino acids: CASSLPALNTEAFF.

The V and J genes are TRBV7-2 and TRBJ1-2; TRBD1 is a possible D gene (6 bases). Per germline, CDR1 SGHTA and CDR2 FQGNSA. This CDR3 is 16 amino acids long. V lost 2 bases to trimming and J lost 4 bases, with 17 bases between them. The CDR3 region is CASSLSVGQLSYGYTF. CDR3 in DNA: TGTGCCAGCAGCTTAAGTGTAGGACAGCTAAGCTATGGCTACACCTTC.

The gene calls are TRBV10-3 and TRBJ1-5; TRBD1 might be the D (5 bases). This CDR3 has 15 amino acids. Germline CDR1 is ENHRY and CDR2 is SYGVKD. V gave up 10 bases and J gave up 3 bases, with 19 bases separating them. In DNA form, the CDR3 reads TGTGCCACCATCCGGGGCCCGGAGGCCAATCAGCCCCAGCATTTT. Translation gives CATIRGPEANQPQHF.

The rearrangement joins TRBV6-5 to TRBJ1-2, with D perhaps matching TRBD1 (5 bases). The germline V gene has CDR1 MNHEY and CDR2 SVGAGI. This CDR3 has 13 amino acids. Trimming stripped 2 bases from V and 10 bases from J, with 14 bases between. CDR3 bases: TGTGCCAGCAGTTACCAACCCCAGGGAGCCTACACCTTC. It codes for CASSYQPQGAYTF.